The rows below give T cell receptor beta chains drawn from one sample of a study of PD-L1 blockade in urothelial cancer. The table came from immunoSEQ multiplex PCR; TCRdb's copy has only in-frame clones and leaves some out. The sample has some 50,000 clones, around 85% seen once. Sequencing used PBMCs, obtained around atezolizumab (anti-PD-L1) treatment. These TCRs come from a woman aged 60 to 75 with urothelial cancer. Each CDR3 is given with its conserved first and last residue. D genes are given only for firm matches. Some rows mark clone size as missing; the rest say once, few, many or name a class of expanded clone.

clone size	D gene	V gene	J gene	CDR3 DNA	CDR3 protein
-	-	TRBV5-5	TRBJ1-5	TGTGCCAGCAGCTCCGTCTATAGCAATCAGCCCCAGCATTTT	CASSSVYSNQPQHF
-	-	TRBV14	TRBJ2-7	TGTGCCAGCAGCCGGGGCGCCGACGCTACCTACGAGCAGTACTTC	CASSRGADATYEQYF
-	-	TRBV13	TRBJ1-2	TGTGCCAGCAGCCAACTGGATGGCTACACCTTC	CASSQLDGYTF
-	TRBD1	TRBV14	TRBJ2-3	TGTGCCAGCAGCCTAGCCCGGACAGGGGATCAGGATACGCAGTATTTT	CASSLARTGDQDTQYF
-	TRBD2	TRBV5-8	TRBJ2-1	TGTGCCAGCAGCTTGGCCCAACTAGCGGGAGCTTACAATGAGCAGTTCTTC	CASSLAQLAGAYNEQFF
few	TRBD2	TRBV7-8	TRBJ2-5	TGTGCCAGCAGCCCATCGGGGGGGCTCGGGGAGACCCAGTACTTC	CASSPSGGLGETQYF
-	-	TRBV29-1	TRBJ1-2	TGCAGCGTTGACGGGGTCGAGGGCTACACCTTC	CSVDGVEGYTF
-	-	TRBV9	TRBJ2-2	TGTGCCAGCAGCGTAGTCGGACAAGGCTCGACCGGGGAGCTGTTTTTT	CASSVVGQGSTGELFF
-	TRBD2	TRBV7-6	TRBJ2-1	TGTGCCAGCAGCTTAGCGAGGAAGACTAGCGCGAGCTCCTACAATGAGCAGTTCTTC	CASSLARKTSASSYNEQFF
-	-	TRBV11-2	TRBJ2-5	TGTGCCAGCAGCCCGATAGAAGAGACCCAGTACTTC	CASSPIEETQYF